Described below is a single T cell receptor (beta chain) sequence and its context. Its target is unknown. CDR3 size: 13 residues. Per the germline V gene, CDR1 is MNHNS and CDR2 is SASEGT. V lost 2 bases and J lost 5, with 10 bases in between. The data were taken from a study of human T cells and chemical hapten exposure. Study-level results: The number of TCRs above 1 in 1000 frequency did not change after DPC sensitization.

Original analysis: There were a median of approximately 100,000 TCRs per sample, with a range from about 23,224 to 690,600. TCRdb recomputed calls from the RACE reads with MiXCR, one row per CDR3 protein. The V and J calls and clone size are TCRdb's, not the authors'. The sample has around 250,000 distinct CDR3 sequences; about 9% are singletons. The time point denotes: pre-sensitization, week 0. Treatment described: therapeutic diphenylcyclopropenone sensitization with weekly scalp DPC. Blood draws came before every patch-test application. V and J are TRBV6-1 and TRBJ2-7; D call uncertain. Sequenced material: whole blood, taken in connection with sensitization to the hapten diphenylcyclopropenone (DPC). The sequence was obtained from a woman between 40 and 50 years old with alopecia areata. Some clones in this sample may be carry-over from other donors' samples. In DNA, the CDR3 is TGTGCCAGCAGTGAATTCACGGTGGACGAGCAGTACTTC. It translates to CASSEFTVDEQYF.